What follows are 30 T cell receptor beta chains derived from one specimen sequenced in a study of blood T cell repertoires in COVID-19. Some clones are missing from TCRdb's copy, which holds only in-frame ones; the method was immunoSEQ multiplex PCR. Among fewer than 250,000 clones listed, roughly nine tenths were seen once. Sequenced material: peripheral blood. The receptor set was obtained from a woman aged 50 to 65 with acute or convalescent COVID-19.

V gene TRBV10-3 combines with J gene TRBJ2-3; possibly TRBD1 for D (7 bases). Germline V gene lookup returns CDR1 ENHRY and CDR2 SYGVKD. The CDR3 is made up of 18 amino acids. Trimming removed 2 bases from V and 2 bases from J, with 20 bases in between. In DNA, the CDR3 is TGTGCCATCAGTGAGAAGCTGCGGCAGGGGGGCCCCACAGATACGCAGTATTTT. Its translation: CAISEKLRQGGPTDTQYF.

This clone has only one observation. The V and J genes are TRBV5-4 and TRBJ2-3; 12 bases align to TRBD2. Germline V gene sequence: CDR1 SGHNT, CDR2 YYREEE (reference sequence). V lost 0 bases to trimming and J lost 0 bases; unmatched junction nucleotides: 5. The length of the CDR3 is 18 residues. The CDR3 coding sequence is TGTGCCAGCAGCTTGGCGCTAGCGGGAGGGTCTAGCACAGATACGCAGTATTTT. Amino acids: CASSLALAGGSSTDTQYF.

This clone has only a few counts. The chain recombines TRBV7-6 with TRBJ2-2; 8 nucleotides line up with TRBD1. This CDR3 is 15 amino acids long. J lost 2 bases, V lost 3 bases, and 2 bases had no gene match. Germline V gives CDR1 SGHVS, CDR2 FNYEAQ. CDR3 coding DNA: TGTGCCAGCAGCTTTGGGACAGGAAACACCGGGGAGCTGTTTTTT. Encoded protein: CASSFGTGNTGELFF.

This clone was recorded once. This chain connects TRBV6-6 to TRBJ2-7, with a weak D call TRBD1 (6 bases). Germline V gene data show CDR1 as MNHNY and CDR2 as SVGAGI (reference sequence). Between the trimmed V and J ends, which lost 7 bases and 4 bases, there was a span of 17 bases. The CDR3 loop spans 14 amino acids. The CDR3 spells CASNLQGVGYEQYF. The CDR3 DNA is TGTGCCAGCAATTTACAGGGCGTGGGATACGAGCAGTACTTC.

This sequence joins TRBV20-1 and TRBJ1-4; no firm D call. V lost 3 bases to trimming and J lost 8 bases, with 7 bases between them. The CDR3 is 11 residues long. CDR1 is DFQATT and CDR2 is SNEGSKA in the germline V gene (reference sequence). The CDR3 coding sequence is TGCAGTGCTAGGCCTGCGGAAAAACTGTTTTTT. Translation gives CSARPAEKLFF.

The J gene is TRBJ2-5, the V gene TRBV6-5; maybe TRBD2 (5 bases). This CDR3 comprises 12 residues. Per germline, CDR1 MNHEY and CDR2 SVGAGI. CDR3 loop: CATRGSQETQYF. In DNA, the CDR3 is TGTGCGACCAGAGGGTCCCAAGAGACCCAGTACTTC.

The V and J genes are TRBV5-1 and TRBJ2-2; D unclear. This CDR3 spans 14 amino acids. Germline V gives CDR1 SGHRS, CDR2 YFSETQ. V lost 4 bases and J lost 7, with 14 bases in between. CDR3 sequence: CASSAIEAFGELFF. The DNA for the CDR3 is TGCGCCAGCAGCGCGATCGAGGCATTCGGGGAGCTGTTTTTT.

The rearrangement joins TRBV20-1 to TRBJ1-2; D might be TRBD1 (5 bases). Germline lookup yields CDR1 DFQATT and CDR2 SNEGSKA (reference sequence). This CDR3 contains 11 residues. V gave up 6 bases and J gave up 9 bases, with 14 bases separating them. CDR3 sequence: CSAETGPSYTF. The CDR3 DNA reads TGCAGTGCCGAAACAGGTCCGAGCTACACCTTC.

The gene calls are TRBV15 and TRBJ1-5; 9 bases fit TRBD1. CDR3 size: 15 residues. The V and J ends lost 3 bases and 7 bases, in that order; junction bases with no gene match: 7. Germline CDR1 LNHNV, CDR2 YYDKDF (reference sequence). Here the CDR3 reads CATSSQTGGWQPQHF. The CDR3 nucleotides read TGTGCCACCAGCAGCCAAACAGGGGGCTGGCAGCCCCAGCATTTT.

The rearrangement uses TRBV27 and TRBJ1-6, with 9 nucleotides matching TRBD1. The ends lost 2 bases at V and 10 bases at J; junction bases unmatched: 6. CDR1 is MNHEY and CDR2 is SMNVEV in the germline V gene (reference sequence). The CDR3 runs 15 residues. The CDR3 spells CASSLKGQGRSPLHF. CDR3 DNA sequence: TGTGCCAGCAGTTTAAAAGGACAGGGGCGGTCACCCCTCCACTTT.

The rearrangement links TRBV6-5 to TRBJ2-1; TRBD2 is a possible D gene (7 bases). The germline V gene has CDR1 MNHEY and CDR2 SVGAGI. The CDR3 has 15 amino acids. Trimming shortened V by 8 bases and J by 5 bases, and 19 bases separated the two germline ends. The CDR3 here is CASGPGGRSNNEQFF. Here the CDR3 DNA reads TGTGCCAGCGGGCCCGGGGGGCGGAGCAACAATGAGCAGTTCTTC.

The CDR3 here is CASSGDSYEQYF. CDR3 nucleotides: TGTGCCAGCAGCGGTGACAGCTACGAGCAGTACTTC. The genes are TRBV9 and TRBJ2-7; possibly TRBD1 for D (5 bases). Trimming pared 3 bases from V and 3 bases from J, leaving 7 bases between. Germline V gives CDR1 SGDLS, CDR2 YYNGEE. The length of the CDR3 is 12 residues. The full variable domain, completed using reference TRBV9 and TRBJ2-7, is DSGVTQTPKHLITATGQRVTLRCSPRSGDLSVYWYQQSLDQGLQFLIQYYNGEERAKGNILERFSAQQFPDLHSELNLSSLELGDSALYFCASSGDSYEQYFGPGTRLTVT.

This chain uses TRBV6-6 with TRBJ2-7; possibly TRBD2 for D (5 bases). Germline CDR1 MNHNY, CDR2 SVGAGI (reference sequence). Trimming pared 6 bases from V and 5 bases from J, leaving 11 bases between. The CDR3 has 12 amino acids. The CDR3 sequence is CASSLLGDEQYF. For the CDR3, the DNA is TGTGCCAGCAGCCTACTGGGAGACGAGCAGTACTTC.

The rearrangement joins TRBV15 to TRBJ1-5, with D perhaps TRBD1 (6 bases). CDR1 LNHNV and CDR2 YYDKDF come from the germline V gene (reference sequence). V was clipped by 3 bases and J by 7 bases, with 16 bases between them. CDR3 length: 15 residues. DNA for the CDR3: TGTGCCACCAGCAGGGGAGGGGGGGATCACCAGCCCCAGCATTTT. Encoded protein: CATSRGGGDHQPQHF. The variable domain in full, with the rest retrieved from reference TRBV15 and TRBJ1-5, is DAMVIQNPRYQVTQFGKPVTLSCSQTLNHNVMYWYQQKSSQAPKLLFHYYDKDFNNEADTPDNFQSRRPNTSFCFLDIRSPGLGDTAMYLCATSRGGGDHQPQHFGDGTRLSIL.

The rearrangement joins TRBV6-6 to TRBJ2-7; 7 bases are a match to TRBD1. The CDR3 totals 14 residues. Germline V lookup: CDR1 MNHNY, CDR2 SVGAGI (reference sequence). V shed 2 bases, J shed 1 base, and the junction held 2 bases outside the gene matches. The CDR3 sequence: CASSYTGESYEQYF. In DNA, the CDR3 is TGTGCCAGCAGTTACACAGGGGAATCCTACGAGCAGTACTTC.

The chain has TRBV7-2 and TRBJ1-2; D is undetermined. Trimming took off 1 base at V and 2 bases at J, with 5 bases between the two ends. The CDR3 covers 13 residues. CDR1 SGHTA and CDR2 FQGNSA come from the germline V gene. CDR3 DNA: TGTGCCAGCAGCTTAGGACAAAACTATGGCTACACCTTC. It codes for CASSLGQNYGYTF.

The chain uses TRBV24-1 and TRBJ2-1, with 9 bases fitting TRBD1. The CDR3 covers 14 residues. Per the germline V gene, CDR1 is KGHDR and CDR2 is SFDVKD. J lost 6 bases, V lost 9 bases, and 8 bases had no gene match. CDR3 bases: TGTGCCACCGCCCCGGGACAGGGCACCAATGAGCAGTTCTTC. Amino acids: CATAPGQGTNEQFF.

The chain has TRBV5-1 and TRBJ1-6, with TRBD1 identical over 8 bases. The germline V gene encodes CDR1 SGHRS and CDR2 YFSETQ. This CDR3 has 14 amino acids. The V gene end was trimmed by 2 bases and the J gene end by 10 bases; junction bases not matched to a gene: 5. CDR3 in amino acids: CASSLGQGVSPLHF. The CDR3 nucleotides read TGCGCCAGCAGCTTAGGACAGGGTGTCTCACCCCTCCACTTT.

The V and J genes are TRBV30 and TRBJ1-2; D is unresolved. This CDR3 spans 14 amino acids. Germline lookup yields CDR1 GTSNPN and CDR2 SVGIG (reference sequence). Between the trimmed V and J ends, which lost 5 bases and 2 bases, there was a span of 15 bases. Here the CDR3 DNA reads TGTGCCTGGGTGAGGCAGTTTGGAAACTATGGCTACACCTTC. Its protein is CAWVRQFGNYGYTF.

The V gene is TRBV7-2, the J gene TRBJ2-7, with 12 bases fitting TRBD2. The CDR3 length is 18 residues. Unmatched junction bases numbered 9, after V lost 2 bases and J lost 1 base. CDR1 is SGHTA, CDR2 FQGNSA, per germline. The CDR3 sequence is CASSLSGTSGRKSYEQYF. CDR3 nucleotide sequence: TGTGCCAGCAGCTTATCCGGGACTAGCGGGCGTAAGTCCTACGAGCAGTACTTC.

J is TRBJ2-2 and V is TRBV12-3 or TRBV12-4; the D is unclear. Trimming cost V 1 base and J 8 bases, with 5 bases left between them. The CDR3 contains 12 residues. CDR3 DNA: TGTGCCAGCAGTTTAGACAGTGGGGAGCTGTTTTTT. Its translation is CASSLDSGELFF.

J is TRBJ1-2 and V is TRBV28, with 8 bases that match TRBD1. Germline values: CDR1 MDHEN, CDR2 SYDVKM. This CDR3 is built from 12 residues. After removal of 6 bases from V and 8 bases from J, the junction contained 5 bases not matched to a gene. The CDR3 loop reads CASSQDREGYTF. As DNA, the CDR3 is TGTGCCAGCAGCCAGGACAGGGAGGGCTACACCTTC.

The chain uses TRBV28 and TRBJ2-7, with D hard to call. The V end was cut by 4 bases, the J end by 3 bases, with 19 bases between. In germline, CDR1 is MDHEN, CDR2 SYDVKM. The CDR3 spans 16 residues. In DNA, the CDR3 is TGTGCCAGCAGTTCCCCTTCTTACACCCCCAACTACGAGCAGTACTTC. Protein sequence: CASSSPSYTPNYEQYF.

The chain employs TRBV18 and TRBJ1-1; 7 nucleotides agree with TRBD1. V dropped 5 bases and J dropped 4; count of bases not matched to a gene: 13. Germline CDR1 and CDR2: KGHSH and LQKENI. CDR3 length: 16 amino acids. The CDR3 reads CASSRGPDRSLTEAFF. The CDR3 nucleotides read TGTGCCAGCTCAAGGGGACCGGACAGGAGCCTCACTGAAGCTTTCTTT.

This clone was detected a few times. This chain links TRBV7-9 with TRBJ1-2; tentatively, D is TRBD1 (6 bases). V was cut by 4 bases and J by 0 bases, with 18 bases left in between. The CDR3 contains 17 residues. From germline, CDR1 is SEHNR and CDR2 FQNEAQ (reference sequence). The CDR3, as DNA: TGTGCCAGCAGCTCGGACCTAGGACAGAAACCTAACTATGGCTACACCTTC. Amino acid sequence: CASSSDLGQKPNYGYTF.

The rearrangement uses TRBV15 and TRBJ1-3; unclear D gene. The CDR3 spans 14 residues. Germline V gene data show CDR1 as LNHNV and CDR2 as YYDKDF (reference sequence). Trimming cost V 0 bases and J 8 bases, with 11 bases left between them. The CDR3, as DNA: TGTGCCACCAGCAGAGATAGCGCCCAGTACACCATATATTTT. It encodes CATSRDSAQYTIYF.

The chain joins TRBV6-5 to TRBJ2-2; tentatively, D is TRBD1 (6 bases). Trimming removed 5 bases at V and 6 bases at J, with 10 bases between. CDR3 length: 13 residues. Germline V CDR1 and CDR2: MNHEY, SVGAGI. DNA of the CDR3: TGTGCCAGCAGTCCACAGGGCTCCGGGGAGCTGTTTTTT. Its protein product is CASSPQGSGELFF.

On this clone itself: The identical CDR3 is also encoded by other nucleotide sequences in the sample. This chain's CDR3 is CASSTSTGELFF. CDR3 DNA sequence: TGTGCCAGCTCTACCAGCACCGGGGAGCTGTTTTTT. The rearrangement links TRBV18 to TRBJ2-2; D ambiguous. The CDR3 consists of 12 residues. The V end was cut by 6 bases, the J end by 4 bases, with 6 bases between. CDR1 is KGHSH and CDR2 is LQKENI in the germline V gene.

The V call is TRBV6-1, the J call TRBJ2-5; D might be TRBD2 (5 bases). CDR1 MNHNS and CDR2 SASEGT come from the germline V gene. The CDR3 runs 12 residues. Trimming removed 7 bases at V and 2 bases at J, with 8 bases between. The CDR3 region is CASKTSQETQYF. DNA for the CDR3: TGTGCCAGCAAAACTAGTCAAGAGACCCAGTACTTC.

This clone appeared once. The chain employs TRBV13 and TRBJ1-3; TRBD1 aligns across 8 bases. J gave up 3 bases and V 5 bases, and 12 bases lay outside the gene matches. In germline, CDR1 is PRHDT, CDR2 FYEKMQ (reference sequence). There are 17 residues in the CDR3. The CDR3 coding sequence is TGTGCCAGCAGCGCCGGGACAGGCTTGTTTGTTGGAAACACCATATATTTT. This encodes CASSAGTGLFVGNTIYF.